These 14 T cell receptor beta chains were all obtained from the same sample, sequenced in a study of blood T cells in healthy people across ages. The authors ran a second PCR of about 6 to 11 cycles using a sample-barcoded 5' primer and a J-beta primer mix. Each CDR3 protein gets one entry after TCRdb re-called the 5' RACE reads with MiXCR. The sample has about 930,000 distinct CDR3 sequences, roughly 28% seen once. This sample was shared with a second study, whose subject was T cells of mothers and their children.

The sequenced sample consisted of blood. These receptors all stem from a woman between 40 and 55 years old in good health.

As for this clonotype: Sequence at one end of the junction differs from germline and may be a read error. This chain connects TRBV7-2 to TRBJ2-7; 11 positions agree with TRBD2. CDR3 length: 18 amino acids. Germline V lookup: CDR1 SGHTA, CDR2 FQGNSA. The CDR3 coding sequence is TGTGCCAGCAGCTTAGGGACTAGCGGGCGAGGGCTCACCTGCGAGCGGTACTTC. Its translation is CASSLGTSGRGLTCERYF.

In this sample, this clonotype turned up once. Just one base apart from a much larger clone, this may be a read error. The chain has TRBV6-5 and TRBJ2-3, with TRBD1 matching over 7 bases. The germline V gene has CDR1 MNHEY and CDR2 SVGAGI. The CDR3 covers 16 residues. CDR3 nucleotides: TGTACCAGCAGTTACCAGACAGGGACAAGCACAGATACGCAGTATTTT. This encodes CTSSYQTGTSTDTQYF.

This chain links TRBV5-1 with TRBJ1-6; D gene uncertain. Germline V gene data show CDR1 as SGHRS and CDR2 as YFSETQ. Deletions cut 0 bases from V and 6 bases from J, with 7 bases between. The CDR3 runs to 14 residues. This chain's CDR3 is CASSLDGINSPLHF. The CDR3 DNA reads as TGCGCCAGCAGCTTGGACGGGATTAATTCACCCCTCCACTTT. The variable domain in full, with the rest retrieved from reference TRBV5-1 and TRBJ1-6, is KAGVTQTPRYLIKTRGQQVTLSCSPISGHRSVSWYQQTPGQGLQFLFEYFSETQRNKGNFPGRFSGRQFSNSRSEMNVSTLELGDSALYLCASSLDGINSPLHFGNGTRLTVT.

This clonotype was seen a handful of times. The CDR3 is CASSQVLQGNNQPQHF. The DNA of the CDR3 is TGTGCCAGCAGCCAAGTATTACAGGGTAACAATCAGCCCCAGCATTTT. The rearrangement links TRBV4-2 to TRBJ1-5, with D perhaps TRBD1 (6 bases). The germline CDR1 and CDR2 sequences are LGHNA and YNFKEQ. This CDR3 comprises 16 residues. Trimming took off 1 base at V and 3 bases at J, with 13 bases between the two ends.

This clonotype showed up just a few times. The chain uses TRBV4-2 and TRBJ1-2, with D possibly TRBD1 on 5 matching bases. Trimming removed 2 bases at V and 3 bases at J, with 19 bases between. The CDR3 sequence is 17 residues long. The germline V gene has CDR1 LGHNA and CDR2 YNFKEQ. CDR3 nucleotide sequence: TGTGCCAGCAGCCAAACCCCGACAGCCACCGGGGACTATGGCTACACCTTC. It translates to CASSQTPTATGDYGYTF.

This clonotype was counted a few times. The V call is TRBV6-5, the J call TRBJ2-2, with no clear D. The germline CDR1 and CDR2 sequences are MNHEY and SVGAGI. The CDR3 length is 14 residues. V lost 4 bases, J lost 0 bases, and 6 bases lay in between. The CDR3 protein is CASSSPANTGELFF. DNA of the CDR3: TGTGCCAGCAGTTCGCCGGCGAACACCGGGGAGCTGTTTTTT.

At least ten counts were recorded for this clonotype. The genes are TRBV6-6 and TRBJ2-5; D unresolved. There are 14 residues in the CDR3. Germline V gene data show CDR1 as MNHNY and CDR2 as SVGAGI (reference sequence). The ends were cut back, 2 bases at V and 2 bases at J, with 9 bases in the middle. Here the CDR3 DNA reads TGTGCCAGCAGTTACAATGGAAGGCAAGAGACCCAGTACTTC. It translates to CASSYNGRQETQYF.

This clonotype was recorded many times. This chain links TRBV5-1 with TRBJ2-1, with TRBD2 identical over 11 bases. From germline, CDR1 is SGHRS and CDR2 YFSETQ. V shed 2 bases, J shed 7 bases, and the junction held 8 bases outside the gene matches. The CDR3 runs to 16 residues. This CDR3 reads CASSFLSGGADNEQFF. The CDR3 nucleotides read TGCGCCAGCAGCTTCCTTAGCGGGGGGGCGGATAATGAGCAGTTCTTC.

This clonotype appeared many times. CDR3 nucleotides: TGTGCCAGCAGTTCTTCCGACAGGGGTGGCTACACCTTC. Translation: CASSSSDRGGYTF. This chain connects TRBV27 to TRBJ1-2; 8 bases align to TRBD1. This CDR3 contains 13 residues. The germline gives CDR1 MNHEY, CDR2 SMNVEV (reference sequence). J was trimmed by 7 bases and V by 4 bases; bases with no gene match: 5.

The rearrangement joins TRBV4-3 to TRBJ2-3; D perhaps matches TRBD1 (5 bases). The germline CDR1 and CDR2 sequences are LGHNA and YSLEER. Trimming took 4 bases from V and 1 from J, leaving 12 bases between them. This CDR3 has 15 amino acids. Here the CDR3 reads CASSPTIRGTDTQYF. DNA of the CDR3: TGCGCCAGCAGCCCGACGATCAGGGGCACAGATACGCAGTATTTT.

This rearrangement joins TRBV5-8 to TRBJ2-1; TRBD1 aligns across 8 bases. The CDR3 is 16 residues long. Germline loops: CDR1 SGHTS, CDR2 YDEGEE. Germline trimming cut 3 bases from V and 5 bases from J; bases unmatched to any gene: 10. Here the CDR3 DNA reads TGTGCCAGCAGCTGGATGGACAGGGTTCCCCACAATGAGCAGTTCTTC. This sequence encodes CASSWMDRVPHNEQFF. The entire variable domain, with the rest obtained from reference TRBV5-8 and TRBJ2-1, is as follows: EAGVTQSPTHLIKTRGQQATLRCSPISGHTSVYWYQQALGLGLQFLLWYDEGEERNRGNFPPRFSGRQFPNYSSELNVNALELEDSALYLCASSWMDRVPHNEQFFGPGTRLTVL.

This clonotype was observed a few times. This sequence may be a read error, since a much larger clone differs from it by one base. The CDR3 sequence is CAGSLVTGGREQYF. The CDR3 DNA reads TGCGCCGGCAGCTTGGTAACAGGGGGCCGGGAGCAGTACTTC. The genes are TRBV5-1 and TRBJ2-7, with 9 bases that match TRBD1. The CDR3 is 14 residues long. Germline lookup yields CDR1 SGHRS and CDR2 YFSETQ. Full variable domain (rest looked up from reference TRBV5-1 and TRBJ2-7): KAGVTQTPRYLIKTRGQQVTLSCSPISGHRSVSWYQQTPGQGLQFLFEYFSETQRNKGNFPGRFSGRQFSNSRSEMNVSTLELGDSALYLCAGSLVTGGREQYFGPGTRLTVT.

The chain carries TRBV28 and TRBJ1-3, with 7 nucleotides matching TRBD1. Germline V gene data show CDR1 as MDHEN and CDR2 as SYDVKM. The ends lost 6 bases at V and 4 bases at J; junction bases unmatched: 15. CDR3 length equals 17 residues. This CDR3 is CASSPASTGKFGNTIYF. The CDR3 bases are TGTGCCAGCAGCCCTGCCTCGACAGGGAAGTTCGGAAACACCATATATTTT.

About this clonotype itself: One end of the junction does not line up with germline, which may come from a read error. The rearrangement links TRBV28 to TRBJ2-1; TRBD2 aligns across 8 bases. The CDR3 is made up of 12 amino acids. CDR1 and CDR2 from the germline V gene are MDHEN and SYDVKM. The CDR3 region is CTSSLPGTRKFF. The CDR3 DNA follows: TGTACCAGCAGTTTACCCGGGACTAGGAAGTTCTTC.